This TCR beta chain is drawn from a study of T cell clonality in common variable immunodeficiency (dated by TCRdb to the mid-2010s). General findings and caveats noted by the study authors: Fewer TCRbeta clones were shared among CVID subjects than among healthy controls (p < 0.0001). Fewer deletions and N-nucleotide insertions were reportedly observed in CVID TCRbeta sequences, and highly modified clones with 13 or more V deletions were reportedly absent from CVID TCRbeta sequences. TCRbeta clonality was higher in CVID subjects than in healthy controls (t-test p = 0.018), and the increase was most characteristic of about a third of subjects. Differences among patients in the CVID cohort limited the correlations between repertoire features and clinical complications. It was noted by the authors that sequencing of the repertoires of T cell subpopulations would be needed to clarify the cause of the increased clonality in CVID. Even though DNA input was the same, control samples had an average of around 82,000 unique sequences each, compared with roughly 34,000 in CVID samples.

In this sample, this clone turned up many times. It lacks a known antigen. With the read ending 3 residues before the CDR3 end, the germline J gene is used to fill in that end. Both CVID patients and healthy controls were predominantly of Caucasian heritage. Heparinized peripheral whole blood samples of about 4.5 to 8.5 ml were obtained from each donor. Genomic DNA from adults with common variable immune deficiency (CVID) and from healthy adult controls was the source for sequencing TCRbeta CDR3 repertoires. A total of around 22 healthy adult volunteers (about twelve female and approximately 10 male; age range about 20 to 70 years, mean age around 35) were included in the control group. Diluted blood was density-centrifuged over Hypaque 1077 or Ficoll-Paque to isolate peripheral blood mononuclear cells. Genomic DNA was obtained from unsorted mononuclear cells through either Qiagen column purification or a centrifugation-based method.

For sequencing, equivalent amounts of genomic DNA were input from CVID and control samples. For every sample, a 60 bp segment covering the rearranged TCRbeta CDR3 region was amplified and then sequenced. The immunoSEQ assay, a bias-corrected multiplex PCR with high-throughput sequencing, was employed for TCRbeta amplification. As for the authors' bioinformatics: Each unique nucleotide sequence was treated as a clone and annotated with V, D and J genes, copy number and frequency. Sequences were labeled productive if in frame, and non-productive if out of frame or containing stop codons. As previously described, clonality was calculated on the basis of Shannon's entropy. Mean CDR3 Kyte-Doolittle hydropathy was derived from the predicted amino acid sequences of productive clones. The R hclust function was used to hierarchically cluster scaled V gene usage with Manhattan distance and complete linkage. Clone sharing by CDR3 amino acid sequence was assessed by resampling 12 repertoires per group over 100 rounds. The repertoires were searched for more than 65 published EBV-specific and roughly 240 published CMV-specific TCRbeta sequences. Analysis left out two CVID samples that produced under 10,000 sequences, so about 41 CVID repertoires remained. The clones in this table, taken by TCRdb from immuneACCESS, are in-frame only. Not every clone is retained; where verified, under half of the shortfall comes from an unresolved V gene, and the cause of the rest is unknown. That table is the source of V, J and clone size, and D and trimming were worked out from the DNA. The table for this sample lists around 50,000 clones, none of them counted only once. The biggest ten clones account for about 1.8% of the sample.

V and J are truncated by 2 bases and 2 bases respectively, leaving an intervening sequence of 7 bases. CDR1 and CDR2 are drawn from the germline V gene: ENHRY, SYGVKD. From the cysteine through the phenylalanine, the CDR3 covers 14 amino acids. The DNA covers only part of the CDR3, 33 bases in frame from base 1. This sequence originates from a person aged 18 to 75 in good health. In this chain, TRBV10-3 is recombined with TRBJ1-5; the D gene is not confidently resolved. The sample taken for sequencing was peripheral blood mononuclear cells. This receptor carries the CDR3 CAISEGGGNQPQHF. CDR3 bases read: TGTGCCATCAGTGAGGGCGGGGGCAATCAGCCC.